The text below deals with one T cell receptor (beta chain). This clonotype came up many times. Its target antigen remains unknown. Nothing much larger sits one base from this clone, and base qualities are not available. Looking up the germline V gene yields CDR1 SGHVS and CDR2 FQNEAQ. The junction carries 14 bases between V and J, which are trimmed by 0 bases and 8 bases respectively. The CDR3 goes from the cysteine to the phenylalanine over 15 residues. Here the CDR3 DNA is all that survives: 45 bases in frame from base 1. The sample belongs to a study of T cell repertoires in cytomegalovirus infection (dated by TCRdb to about 2019). A note on the overall study: Donor HLA type was relevant to the analysis, because carriage of CMV infection together with the matching HLA type was indicated by public TCR beta signatures.

The investigation overall reported the following: The ex vivo response was dominated by HLA-C-restricted CMV-specific TCR beta clonotypes, which also provided the single most frequent clonotype in two of eight donors. In both this cohort and an independent cohort of several hundred donors, the cumulative frequency of public TCR beta family members distinguished carriers of CMV infection plus the relevant HLA type.

Sequencing used an Illumina HiSeq 1500. TCRdb cleaned the public reads at Q25 with fastp, built clones with MiXCR and kept in-frame beta chains. Merged by CDR3 protein, the rows form single entries marked with the most common genes and DNA. Across this sample there are approximately 180,000 distinct CDR3 sequences, with 15% to 20% seen only once. The ten largest account for approximately 2.9% of the sample. Sequences were obtained from PBMCs. The chain is encoded by TRBV7-8 joined to TRBJ2-1; there is no confident call for the D gene. This receptor was identified in a human donor in good health (CMV status not recorded). Some clones in this sample may be carry-over from other donors' samples. The DNA sequence is given as TGTGCCAGCAGCTTAGCGCGCTGGTCGGACGATGAGCAGTTCTTC. Its protein product is CASSLARWSDDEQFF.